The 17 T cell receptor beta chains below come from one sample, sequenced in a study of technical replicates of blood from a handful of donors. Assay: immunoSEQ multiplex PCR; the TCRdb copy retains only in-frame clones and omits some. In the table there are 65,000 to 90,000 clones, roughly nine tenths of which are singletons. Specimen: T cells isolated from PBMCs. Source of these receptors: a human donor in good health.

The chain employs TRBV5-1 and TRBJ2-2, with 9 bases fitting TRBD1. Trimming took 0 bases from V and 3 from J; bases not matched to a gene: 9. Germline CDR1 is SGHRS and CDR2 is YFSETQ. CDR3 length equals 18 residues. DNA of the CDR3: TGCGCCAGCAGCTTGGTTTGGCCGGGACAGGGCGACACCGGGGAGCTGTTTTTT. Protein: CASSLVWPGQGDTGELFF.

This chain links TRBV28 with TRBJ1-1; D unresolved. The CDR3 runs to 14 residues. The V end was cut by 5 bases, the J end by 3 bases, with 13 bases between. Germline-derived CDR1 and CDR2 are MDHEN and SYDVKM. The CDR3 DNA sequence: TGTGCCAGCAGTCGCGAGAGGTCGTACACTGAAGCTTTCTTT. It codes for CASSRERSYTEAFF.

This clone was observed once. V usage is TRBV27 and J usage is TRBJ2-7; the match to TRBD2 covers 9 bases. V shed 4 bases and J 3 bases; nucleotides not matched to a gene: 4. Germline V CDR1 and CDR2: MNHEY, SMNVEV (reference sequence). This CDR3 comprises 14 residues. CDR3 nucleotide sequence: TGTGCCAGCAGTTCTAGCGGGATAAACTACGAGCAGTACTTC. Encoded protein: CASSSSGINYEQYF.

The chain uses TRBV11-3 and TRBJ2-7; 11 bases match TRBD1. The ends lost 5 bases at V and 3 bases at J; junction bases unmatched: 6. CDR1 and CDR2 (germline): SGHNT, YENEEA. This CDR3 is 15 amino acids long. The CDR3 DNA reads TGTGCCAGCAGCCCCCGGACAGGGGGCGTCTACGAGCAGTACTTC. It is translated as CASSPRTGGVYEQYF.

This chain joins TRBV5-4 and TRBJ2-5; tentatively, D is TRBD2 (6 bases). The length of the CDR3 is 13 residues. CDR1 SGHNT and CDR2 YYREEE come from the germline V gene (reference sequence). V was clipped by 4 bases and J by 4 bases, with 11 bases between them. In DNA, the CDR3 is TGTGCCAGCAGCGGGTGGGGGGTAGAGACCCAGTACTTC. Its translation: CASSGWGVETQYF.

This chain joins TRBV9 and TRBJ2-1; 8 nucleotides align to TRBD1. V trimming: 4 bases; J trimming: 3 bases; junction bases outside the gene matches: 12. The CDR3 is 17 amino acids. Looked up from germline, CDR1 is SGDLS and CDR2 is YYNGEE. CDR3 residues: CASSHRQGIGIYNEQFF. The CDR3 bases are TGTGCCAGCAGCCATCGACAGGGGATCGGAATCTACAATGAGCAGTTCTTC.

The J gene is TRBJ1-2, the V gene TRBV7-9; D possibly corresponds to TRBD1 (5 bases). V lost 5 bases and J lost 8, with 15 bases in between. Per the germline V gene, CDR1 is SEHNR and CDR2 is FQNEAQ (reference sequence). The CDR3 is made up of 13 amino acids. For the CDR3, the DNA is TGTGCCAGCAGCCATGGCGCGGCAGGGGGCTACACCTTC. Amino acid sequence: CASSHGAAGGYTF.

The chain employs TRBV5-4 and TRBJ1-2; D is ambiguous. The CDR3 has 15 residues. Germline V gene lookup returns CDR1 SGHNT and CDR2 YYREEE (reference sequence). The V gene lost 4 bases and the J gene lost 0 bases, with 13 bases spanning the gap. The CDR3 DNA reads as TGTGCCAGCAGCCCTGCCTGGGGAGCTAACTATGGCTACACCTTC. It is translated as CASSPAWGANYGYTF.

The CDR3 DNA sequence: TGTGCCAGCCTAGCCTCAGGGGTGGGTAATGAAAAACTGTTTTTT. The encoded protein is CASLASGVGNEKLFF. The V call is TRBV2, the J call TRBJ1-4; D perhaps matches TRBD1 (6 bases). The CDR3 sequence is 15 residues long. Trimming stripped 8 bases from V and 4 bases from J, with 17 bases between. Germline V gene lookup returns CDR1 SNHLY and CDR2 FYNNEI.

V is TRBV28 and J is TRBJ2-7; D is uncertain. The CDR3 is 12 amino acids. Germline CDR1 and CDR2: MDHEN and SYDVKM. V was clipped by 5 bases and J by 2 bases, with 7 bases between them. The CDR3 loop reads CASSTITYEQYF. In DNA, the CDR3 is TGTGCCAGCAGTACAATAACCTACGAGCAGTACTTC. Drawing the rest from reference TRBV28 and TRBJ2-7, the complete variable domain is DVKVTQSSRYLVKRTGEKVFLECVQDMDHENMFWYRQDPGLGLRLIYFSYDVKMKEKGDIPEGYSVSREKKERFSLILESASTNQTSMYLCASSTITYEQYFGPGTRLTVT.

This chain uses TRBV5-5 with TRBJ2-5; 9 bases match TRBD1. V was pared by 4 bases and J by 3 bases, with 7 bases of the junction left unmatched. This CDR3 contains 15 residues. Germline CDR1 is SGHKS and CDR2 is YYEKEE (reference sequence). CDR3 nucleotide sequence: TGTGCCAGCAGCCCCTGGGGACAGGGAAAAGAGACCCAGTACTTC. It is translated as CASSPWGQGKETQYF.

The genes are TRBV7-9 and TRBJ2-7, with 7 nucleotides matching TRBD1. Unmatched junction bases numbered 7, after V lost 4 bases and J lost 1 base. Per germline, CDR1 SEHNR and CDR2 FQNEAQ (reference sequence). This CDR3 has 15 amino acids. CDR3 sequence reads: CASSSKGDRSYEQYF. The CDR3 DNA reads TGTGCCAGCAGCTCCAAGGGGGACAGATCCTACGAGCAGTACTTC.

The J gene is TRBJ1-1, the V gene TRBV7-9, with D tentatively TRBD1 (6 bases). Germline CDR1 and CDR2: SEHNR and FQNEAQ (reference sequence). There are 15 residues in the CDR3. V lost 5 bases and J lost 2, with 15 bases in between. The CDR3 DNA reads TGTGCCAGCAGCCCAGCCGGACAGCTAAACACTGAAGCTTTCTTT. This gives the protein CASSPAGQLNTEAFF.

The CDR3 protein is CASSLNGQQYF. The CDR3 DNA reads as TGTGCCAGCAGCTTGAACGGACAGCAGTATTTT. V usage is TRBV7-2 and J usage is TRBJ2-3, with D perhaps matching TRBD1 (5 bases). The V gene lost 3 bases and the J gene lost 11 bases, with 9 bases spanning the gap. The germline V gene encodes CDR1 SGHTA and CDR2 FQGNSA. This CDR3 has 11 amino acids.

CDR3 loop: CASSYGRWTEAFF. The CDR3 DNA follows: TGTGCCAGCAGTTATGGGAGGTGGACTGAAGCTTTCTTT. The chain joins TRBV6-6 to TRBJ1-1; D not certain. The CDR3 totals 13 residues. The V and J ends lost 3 bases and 5 bases respectively, with 10 bases between them. CDR1 is MNHNY, CDR2 SVGAGI, per germline (reference sequence).

J is TRBJ1-2 and V is TRBV6-5, with TRBD1 identical over 8 bases. After removal of 4 bases from V and 7 bases from J, the junction contained 8 bases not matched to a gene. The V gene's germline CDR1 is MNHEY and CDR2 SVGAGI. The CDR3 extends over 14 amino acids. CDR3 DNA sequence: TGTGCCAGCAGTTCTTCAGACAGGGGTCGTGGCTACACCTTC. Its translation is CASSSSDRGRGYTF.

The chain employs TRBV7-9 and TRBJ2-1, with a tentative D call TRBD2 (5 bases). Trimming left V 0 bases short and J 0 bases short, with 12 bases between. CDR3 length equals 17 residues. The V gene's germline CDR1 is SEHNR and CDR2 FQNEAQ (reference sequence). The CDR3 sequence: CASSLALSGSSYNEQFF. CDR3 bases: TGTGCCAGCAGCTTAGCGCTAAGCGGTAGCTCCTACAATGAGCAGTTCTTC.